Here is one TCR beta chain with its context. The target of this receptor is not known. Nothing much larger sits one base from this clone, and base qualities are not available. The V and J ends are trimmed by 3 bases and 5 bases, leaving 14 bases between them. Measured from the cysteine to the phenylalanine, the CDR3 is 15 residues long. The only DNA kept is the CDR3, 45 bases in frame from the first base. The germline V gene provides CDR1 MDHEN and CDR2 SYDVKM. This sample was taken from a study of blood T cell repertoires in COVID-19 (dated by TCRdb to the early 2020s). Broadly, across the study: Samples from collaborators originated in the United States, Italy and Spain and spanned both the acute and convalescent phases of COVID-19. The prospective study material was composed of cDNA or gDNA derived from T cells, B-cell-depleted T cells, or PBMCs. The dataset comprised deeply sampled blood TCRbeta repertoires from subjects exposed to, actively infected with, or recovered from COVID-19. The repertoires were made available in a free public database intended to serve as a resource for research on the immune response to SARS-CoV-2. Samples came from the ongoing ImmuneRACE study (first 160 participants) plus 1,254 subjects from 6 global collaborators. Nearly every sample came with metadata listing a de-identified subject ID, COVID-19 status, age in years and sex. Where available, HLA class I and class II types were taken from metadata supplied by the sample provider and were not determined by assay-based typing.

TCRbeta CDR3 regions were amplified from genomic DNA using the immunoSEQ Assay, a bias-controlled multiplex PCR. For the original study's pipeline: Nucleated cell counts per sample were estimated from amplification of reference gene primers within the assay. To quantify the absolute abundance of each unique TCRbeta CDR3 rearrangement, sequence reads were collapsed and filtered. Productive Simpson clonality was computed per sample as the square root of Simpson's diversity index over productive rearrangements. The source is immuneACCESS, and TCRdb retained only in-frame sequences with V and J called. Part of the clones is not carried over; for the studies checked, unresolved V genes explain less than half of this, and the remainder is unexplained. The D gene and trimming were derived from the DNA, and the V and J assignments and clone size from that table. For this sample the table gives more than 200,000 clones, of which about 90% were detected only once. The ten largest clones take up under 4.5% of the sample.

What the work shows at the level of the full study, not this receptor alone: How much clinical and demographic metadata was included differed by source and by participant, and the metadata was provided uncurated.

In the prospective study, participants were about 18 to 100 years old, resided in about two dozen geographic areas of the United States, and were enrolled through a virtual design. To assign participants to cohorts, the prospective study relied on clinical history that participants themselves reported in a screening survey and a study questionnaire. Exposed participants had been in contact, within 2 weeks of entering the study, with a person who had a PCR-confirmed or clinician-diagnosed case of COVID-19. In the prospective study, whole blood, serum and a nasopharyngeal or oropharyngeal swab were collected from each participant by mobile phlebotomists. Over a roughly 2-month period, participants in the prospective study had the option of providing additional blood draws and questionnaires. Blood samples from the prospective study were shipped frozen or at room temperature prior to DNA extraction.

The V gene is TRBV28 and the J gene is TRBJ1-5, with no D gene named confidently. Sequenced sample: PBMCs or T cells enriched from blood (not recorded which). This clonotype was obtained from a woman in her 30s who had been exposed to COVID-19. Here is the DNA: TGTGCCAGCAGTTTGTACAGCGGAGGCGATCAGCCCCAGCATTTT. It translates as CASSLYSGGDQPQHF.